Listed below are T cell receptor beta chains from one sample, sequenced in a study of spatial heterogeneity in lung cancer. MiXCR, run by TCRdb on the 5' RACE reads, gives a single entry per CDR3 protein. The table records around 40,000 distinct CDR3 sequences, roughly 5% of them present only once. The sample was PBMCs, taken at surgery. These receptors all stem from a female donor with early-stage non-small cell lung cancer. CDR3s include the opening cysteine and the closing phenylalanine or tryptophan. D genes are given only for firm matches. Some rows mark clone size as missing; the rest say once, few, many or name a class of expanded clone.

NA	TRBV18	NA	CASSPDGNLNTEAFF
many	TRBV6-5	TRBD1	CASSPDRVQTQYF
NA	TRBV6-2/TRBV6-3	NA	CASSYGGSQPQHF
many	TRBV13	NA	CASSLGVVGEQYF
few	TRBV4-3	NA	CASSQRPTLPYNEQFF
many	TRBV20-1	NA	CSARDLTSSYNEQFF
few	TRBV7-2	NA	CASSLIQPQHF
many	TRBV19	NA	CASSIPGMNTEAFF
many	TRBV2	NA	CASSETARGQPQHF
NA	TRBV18	NA	CASSPLASQETQYF
NA	TRBV19	NA	CATGEGNQPQHF
many	TRBV5-6	TRBD1	CASKLGDSSYEQYF
many	TRBV11-3	NA	CASSYGLTDTQYF
few	TRBV20-1	NA	CSAPSAGSSYEQYF
few	TRBV12-5	NA	CASGWWRGHSYNEQFF
few	TRBV5-4	TRBD2	CASSLSGLGQNEQYF
many	TRBV7-9	TRBD1	CASSTDRVPNTEAFF
medium-sized	TRBV28	NA	CASSYMTQSNQPQHF
NA	TRBV11-2	TRBD1	CASSPRARQGDGYTF
many	TRBV6-5	NA	CASTTPSRAGGYTF
many	TRBV6-1	NA	CASSEGVNQPQHF
many	TRBV20-1	TRBD1	CSARDQGGRANEKLFF
many	TRBV20-1	NA	CSARDQNEGTDTQYF
many	TRBV18	TRBD2	CASSPSGVPYNEQFF
few	TRBV30	NA	CAWSVGSGEAFF
many	TRBV12-3/TRBV12-4	NA	CASSYWAGRGKDTQYF
few	TRBV10-3	NA	CAISPGKGTEAFF
many	TRBV5-4	NA	CASSLAGGELFF
few	TRBV7-6	NA	CASSLFTGYEQYF
few	TRBV2	NA	CASRVQGLDTEAFF
NA	TRBV6-1	TRBD1	CASSERGQGANNSPLHF
many	TRBV4-1	TRBD1	CASSLRTGTYANYGYTF
few	TRBV25-1	TRBD2	CASSARDGEGNEQFF
NA	TRBV4-1	TRBD1	CASRPLTGTGALYNEQFF
NA	TRBV6-6	TRBD2	CASGHGGGAGETQYF
many	TRBV29-1	NA	CSVEWSRDEQYF
many	TRBV7-2	NA	CASGTHTGELFF
NA	TRBV7-9	TRBD1	CASSPRTGGDAGYTF
many	TRBV28	NA	CASSLRGGGQPQHF
many	TRBV7-2	TRBD1	CASSSRQGNGYTF
few	TRBV25-1	TRBD2	CASSGLAGVQETQYF